Shown below are 28 T cell receptor beta chains from a single sample sequenced in a study of CD4 T cells in relation to SARS-CoV-2 and coronaviruses. Some clones are missing from TCRdb's copy, which holds only in-frame ones; the method was immunoSEQ multiplex PCR. The sample lists some 30,000 clones, around 79% occurring once. Before the COVID-19 pandemic, during about 2011-2019, CD4+ T cells were taken from unexposed donors. CD4+ T cells were isolated from the cells after 10 days of culture. Their cognate antigens are unknown. The sample taken for sequencing was CD4+ T cells from PBMCs, cultured in vitro. The source is a human donor in good health.

The chain has TRBV23-1 and TRBJ2-3, with unresolved D. TRBV23-1 is marked as an open reading frame, function uncertain. The CDR3 sequence is 14 residues long. V dropped 1 base and J dropped 7 bases, with 12 bases sitting between them. CDR3 sequence: CASSQFSGINTQYF. Written as DNA, the CDR3 is TGCGCCAGCAGTCAATTCTCGGGTATAAATACGCAGTATTTT.

The genes are TRBV19 and TRBJ2-7; 8 bases fit TRBD1. The length of the CDR3 is 16 residues. The germline CDR1 and CDR2 sequences are LNHDA and SQIVND (reference sequence). With V trimmed by 1 base and J by 1 base, 6 bases remained unmatched. CDR3 in amino acids: CASSIGGQGPSYEQYF. The CDR3 DNA reads as TGTGCCAGTAGTATAGGCGGACAGGGCCCTTCCTACGAGCAGTACTTC.

This clone was observed once. V gene TRBV4-1 combines with J gene TRBJ2-3, with 8 bases lining up with TRBD2. The CDR3 extends over 16 amino acids. Trimming removed 2 bases from V and 2 bases from J; junction bases left unmatched: 6. Germline CDR1 MGHRA, CDR2 YSYEKL. CDR3 bases: TGCGCCAGCAGCCAAATAGCGGGAACTGACACAGATACGCAGTATTTT. This sequence encodes CASSQIAGTDTDTQYF.

This clone was observed a single time. The chain carries TRBV6-1 and TRBJ2-5, with TRBD1 matching over 8 bases. This CDR3 comprises 17 residues. The V gene's germline CDR1 is MNHNS and CDR2 SASEGT. Trimming removed 4 bases from V and 1 base from J; junction bases left unmatched: 11. CDR3 DNA: TGTGCCAGCAGTGTGAGCCCCGACAGGGGCCGCCAAGAGACCCAGTACTTC. It translates to CASSVSPDRGRQETQYF.

The rearrangement joins TRBV30 to TRBJ1-2; the D gene is possibly TRBD1 (5 bases). V was clipped by 4 bases and J by 3 bases, with 12 bases between them. CDR1 is GTSNPN, CDR2 SVGIG, per germline (reference sequence). The CDR3 totals 13 residues. This chain's CDR3 is CAWTRGIDYGYTF. Here the CDR3 DNA reads TGTGCCTGGACTCGGGGGATCGACTATGGCTACACCTTC. Looking up the rest from reference TRBV30 and TRBJ1-2 gives the full variable domain: SQTIHQWPATLVQPVGSPLSLECTVEGTSNPNLYWYRQAAGRGLQLLFYSVGIGQISSEVPQNLSASRPQDRQFILSSKKLLLSDSGFYLCAWTRGIDYGYTFGSGTRLTVV.

This chain joins TRBV10-3 and TRBJ1-1; no definite D call. The CDR3 sequence is 15 residues long. V was trimmed by 0 bases and J by 5 bases, leaving 13 bases between them. Looked up from germline, CDR1 is ENHRY and CDR2 is SYGVKD. The chain's CDR3 is CAISESTGTWTEAFF. CDR3 sequence (DNA): TGTGCCATCAGTGAGTCGACCGGTACTTGGACTGAAGCTTTCTTT.

The chain employs TRBV18 and TRBJ1-4; a weak D match, TRBD1 (6 bases). V lost 6 bases and J lost 0, with 11 bases in between. Germline-derived CDR1 and CDR2 are KGHSH and LQKENI. The length of the CDR3 is 15 residues. CDR3 amino acids: CASSGTGTTNEKLFF. The CDR3 bases are TGTGCCAGCTCGGGTACAGGGACAACTAATGAAAAACTGTTTTTT.

This clone is a singleton in its sample. The chain combines TRBV19 with TRBJ1-4; maybe TRBD1 (6 bases). V was cut by 4 bases and J by 2 bases, with 8 bases left in between. From germline, CDR1 is LNHDA and CDR2 SQIVND (reference sequence). CDR3 length: 14 amino acids. The CDR3 is CASSNDRTNEKLFF. The CDR3, as DNA: TGTGCCAGTAGTAACGACAGGACTAATGAAAAACTGTTTTTT.

The CDR3, as DNA: TGTGCCAGCAGCGATGATACCCGAGGCTACACCTTC. Protein: CASSDDTRGYTF. This sequence joins TRBV5-4 and TRBJ1-2; D is unclear. In germline, CDR1 is SGHNT, CDR2 YYREEE (reference sequence). The V end lost 4 bases, the J end lost 8 bases, and 12 bases lay between the germline ends. The CDR3 is made up of 12 amino acids.

A few counts support this clone. The genes are TRBV3-1 (or the pseudogene TRBV3-2) and TRBJ1-2, with TRBD1 as a possible D gene (5 bases). The CDR3 length is 13 residues. Germline CDR1 is LGHDT and CDR2 is YNNKEL (reference sequence). Trimming pared 3 bases from V and 4 bases from J, leaving 9 bases between. In nucleotides, the CDR3 is TGTGCCAGCAGCCAGCGGGGGGGCTATGGCTACACCTTC. This gives the protein CASSQRGGYGYTF.

The chain has TRBV6-4 and TRBJ1-6, with 7 nucleotides matching TRBD1. Germline V CDR1 and CDR2: MRHNA, SNTAGT. This CDR3 contains 12 residues. Losses at the gene ends were 8 bases for V and 8 bases for J; bases not matched to a gene: 3. CDR3: CASQQGDSPLHF. CDR3 DNA sequence: TGTGCCAGCCAGCAGGGGGATTCACCCCTCCACTTT.

The chain joins TRBV7-7 to TRBJ1-3, with 10 bases fitting TRBD1. CDR3 length equals 13 residues. V lost 5 bases, J lost 8 bases, and 3 bases stayed unmatched. In germline, CDR1 is SSHAT, CDR2 FNYEAQ (reference sequence). CDR3 nucleotide sequence: TGTGCCAGCAGCCTCGGACAGGGGGACACCATATATTTT. Protein product: CASSLGQGDTIYF.

The chain links TRBV19 to TRBJ1-6; D remains ambiguous. The V end lost 8 bases, the J end lost 0 bases, and 11 bases lay between the germline ends. The CDR3 contains 15 residues. Germline lookup yields CDR1 LNHDA and CDR2 SQIVND (reference sequence). CDR3 DNA: TGTGCCAGTCAATCCGGGAACTCCTATAATTCACCCCTCCACTTT. Translating it yields CASQSGNSYNSPLHF.

The chain links TRBV5-1 to TRBJ2-7, with D perhaps TRBD2 (6 bases). This CDR3 spans 12 amino acids. Germline-derived CDR1 and CDR2 are SGHRS and YFSETQ. Deletions cut 4 bases from V and 3 bases from J, with 8 bases between. Written as DNA, the CDR3 is TGCGCCAGCAGCGGCGGGGTCTACGAGCAGTACTTC. As protein: CASSGGVYEQYF.

The chain couples TRBV5-6 to TRBJ1-2, with a tentative D call TRBD1 (6 bases). The V and J ends lost 4 bases and 2 bases respectively, with 9 bases between them. This CDR3 region has 13 residues. Germline V lookup: CDR1 SGHDT, CDR2 YYEEEE. CDR3 DNA: TGTGCCAGCAGCCCTACAGGGAACTATGGCTACACCTTC. This gives the protein CASSPTGNYGYTF.

The genes are TRBV6-4 and TRBJ1-4, with a weak D call TRBD1 (5 bases). Looked up from germline, CDR1 is MRHNA and CDR2 is SNTAGT. CDR3 length equals 16 residues. The V gene lost 6 bases and the J gene lost 0 bases, with 14 bases spanning the gap. This CDR3 is CASSPRDVTTNEKLFF. In DNA form, the CDR3 reads TGTGCCAGCAGCCCCCGGGACGTAACAACTAATGAAAAACTGTTTTTT.

The table lists this clone with a few counts. The rearrangement links TRBV7-6 to TRBJ1-6; unclear D gene. Trimming shortened V by 1 base and J by 7 bases, and 11 bases separated the two germline ends. The CDR3 spans 15 residues. Germline V gene lookup returns CDR1 SGHVS and CDR2 FNYEAQ. This CDR3 reads CASSLVLGGNSPLHF. The CDR3 bases are TGTGCCAGCAGCTTAGTTCTGGGTGGGAATTCACCCCTCCACTTT.

The genes are TRBV19 and TRBJ2-7; D is ambiguous. Germline-derived CDR1 and CDR2 are LNHDA and SQIVND (reference sequence). The CDR3 sequence is 12 residues long. Trimming shortened V by 5 bases and J by 0 bases, and 5 bases separated the two germline ends. CDR3 DNA: TGTGCCAGTAGTTCTCCCTCCTACGAGCAGTACTTC. Translation: CASSSPSYEQYF.

The chain has TRBV7-7 and TRBJ2-2; TRBD1 matches 7 bases. Germline CDR1 is SSHAT and CDR2 is FNYEAQ (reference sequence). J gave up 5 bases and V 5 bases, and 2 bases lay outside the gene matches. The CDR3 spans 13 residues. The CDR3 DNA reads as TGTGCCAGCAGCACGACAGGGACCGGGGAGCTGTTTTTT. Its translation: CASSTTGTGELFF.

This clone has a single count. V and J are TRBV5-1 and TRBJ2-7; 9 nucleotides align to TRBD1. Losses at the gene ends were 1 base for V and 5 bases for J; bases not matched to a gene: 13. Germline loops: CDR1 SGHRS, CDR2 YFSETQ. The CDR3 is made up of 17 amino acids. CDR3 DNA sequence: TGCGCCAGCAGCTTGTTTTTGTGGGGACAGGGTCCCCACGAGCAGTACTTC. The encoded protein is CASSLFLWGQGPHEQYF.

V gene TRBV28 combines with J gene TRBJ1-2; 9 nucleotides agree with TRBD1. The CDR3 has 15 residues. With V trimmed by 6 bases and J by 2 bases, 7 bases remained unmatched. Per germline, CDR1 MDHEN and CDR2 SYDVKM. The CDR3 nucleotides are TGTGCCAGCAGCCCTCTTGGACAGGGGAACTATGGCTACACCTTC. Its translation: CASSPLGQGNYGYTF.

The CDR3 region has the DNA TGCGCCAGCAGCCAAGACCCCAGCGGGAGTTGGGATGAGCAGTTCTTC. Protein sequence: CASSQDPSGSWDEQFF. The gene calls are TRBV4-1 and TRBJ2-1, with TRBD2 matching 8 bases. The CDR3 covers 16 residues. Germline V lookup: CDR1 MGHRA, CDR2 YSYEKL. V gave up 0 bases and J gave up 8 bases; unmatched junction bases: 9.

This chain connects TRBV4-3 to TRBJ2-1, with a weak D call TRBD2 (7 bases). V gave up 0 bases and J gave up 2 bases, with 23 bases separating them. This CDR3 region has 20 residues. CDR1 is LGHNA and CDR2 is YSLEER in the germline V gene. The CDR3 loop reads CASSQEAGAGVVLAYNEQFF. The CDR3 coding sequence is TGCGCCAGCAGCCAAGAGGCGGGGGCGGGAGTAGTTTTGGCCTACAATGAGCAGTTCTTC.

This chain joins TRBV4-2 and TRBJ1-3, with D maybe TRBD1 (6 bases). Deletions cut 0 bases from V and 8 bases from J, with 23 bases between. This CDR3 contains 18 residues. In germline, CDR1 is LGHNA, CDR2 YNFKEQ. CDR3 sequence (DNA): TGTGCCAGCAGCCAAGATCATGGTCTGCGGCGGACAGCGGACACCATATATTTT. Amino acid sequence: CASSQDHGLRRTADTIYF.

The V call is TRBV6-5, the J call TRBJ1-6; 9 bases match TRBD1. The V and J ends lost 6 bases and 8 bases, in that order; junction bases with no gene match: 5. The CDR3 is made up of 14 amino acids. Germline V gives CDR1 MNHEY, CDR2 SVGAGI. CDR3 region: CASSPRDRDSPLHF. Here the CDR3 DNA reads TGTGCCAGCAGCCCGAGGGACAGGGATTCACCCCTCCACTTT.

This clone was recorded only once. The CDR3 nucleotides are TGTGCCAGCAGCCCGGGGGCTATGAACACTGAAGCTTTCTTT. Translated: CASSPGAMNTEAFF. The V call is TRBV7-2, the J call TRBJ1-1; possible D gene TRBD1, 6 bases. Germline values: CDR1 SGHTA, CDR2 FQGNSA. The CDR3 extends over 14 amino acids. Trimming removed 5 bases from V and 0 bases from J, with 10 bases in between. Supplemented by reference TRBV7-2 and TRBJ1-1, the full variable domain reads GAGVSQSPSNKVTEKGKDVELRCDPISGHTALYWYRQSLGQGLEFLIYFQGNSAPDKSGLPSDRFSAERTGGSVSTLTIQRTQQEDSAVYLCASSPGAMNTEAFFGQGTRLTVV.

This clone was seen a single time. V gene TRBV18 combines with J gene TRBJ2-3; 8 bases are a match to TRBD1. J was trimmed by 2 bases and V by 4 bases; bases with no gene match: 8. The CDR3 extends over 16 amino acids. CDR1 and CDR2 from the germline V gene are KGHSH and LQKENI. CDR3 amino acids: CASSQLGQAPTDTQYF. Here the CDR3 DNA reads TGTGCCAGCTCACAACTGGGACAGGCGCCCACAGATACGCAGTATTTT.

The chain is built from TRBV9 and TRBJ1-2; the D gene is possibly TRBD1 (6 bases). This CDR3 region has 14 residues. The V gene's germline CDR1 is SGDLS and CDR2 YYNGEE. Trimming removed 0 bases from V and 4 bases from J, with 10 bases in between. The CDR3 nucleotides are TGTGCCAGCAGCGTAGACAGGGAGGGCTATGGCTACACCTTC. It codes for CASSVDREGYGYTF. Drawing the rest from reference TRBV9 and TRBJ1-2, the complete variable domain is DSGVTQTPKHLITATGQRVTLRCSPRSGDLSVYWYQQSLDQGLQFLIQYYNGEERAKGNILERFSAQQFPDLHSELNLSSLELGDSALYFCASSVDREGYGYTFGSGTRLTVV.